This T cell receptor (beta chain) came from a study of blood T cells in healthy people across ages. In this sample, this clonotype turned up a few times. Its specificity is not known. Overall study findings and caveats: The donors' CMV status was not determined, possibly confounding changes in expanded clonotypes. Observed TCR beta diversity per million T cells went down as age went up. This fall followed a roughly linear course with age.

Germline V CDR1 and CDR2: LGHDT, YNNKEL (reference sequence). The ends were cut back, 0 bases at V and 7 bases at J, with 10 bases in the middle. This CDR3 is built from 13 residues. The authors isolated at least 6.5 million PBMCs per sample. Using a J-beta primer mix together with a sample-barcoded 5' primer, a second PCR was run for about 7 to 12 cycles. The authors tagged each cDNA molecule using a template-switch adaptor with 12 random nucleotides. Using its own MiXCR run on the 5' RACE reads, TCRdb lists one record per CDR3 protein. The sample comprises around 1,700,000 distinct CDR3 sequences, about 28% of which are singletons, and 7.7% rests with the top ten.

The source material was blood. V usage is TRBV3-1 and J usage is TRBJ2-7; tentatively, D is TRBD1 (5 bases). The receptor was derived from a woman between 25 and 40 years old in good health. CDR3 DNA: TGTGCCAGCAGCCAAGATTCAGCAGGGGAGCAGTACTTC. Amino acids: CASSQDSAGEQYF.